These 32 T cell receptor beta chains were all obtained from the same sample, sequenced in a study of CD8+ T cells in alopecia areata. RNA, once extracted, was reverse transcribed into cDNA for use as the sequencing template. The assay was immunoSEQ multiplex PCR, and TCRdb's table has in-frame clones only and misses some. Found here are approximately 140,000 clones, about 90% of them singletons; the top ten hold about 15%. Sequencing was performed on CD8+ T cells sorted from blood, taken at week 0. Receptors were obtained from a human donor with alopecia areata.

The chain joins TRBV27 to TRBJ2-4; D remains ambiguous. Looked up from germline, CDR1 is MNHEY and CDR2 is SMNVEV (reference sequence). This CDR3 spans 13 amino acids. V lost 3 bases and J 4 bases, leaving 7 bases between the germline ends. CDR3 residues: CASSLGRKNIQYF. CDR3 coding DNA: TGTGCCAGCAGTTTGGGAAGGAAAAACATTCAGTACTTC.

CDR3 sequence: CASSQDTSDNEQFF. CDR3 in DNA: TGTGCCAGCAGCCAAGATACTAGCGACAATGAGCAGTTCTTC. The chain joins TRBV4-2 to TRBJ2-1; TRBD2 aligns across 7 bases. The CDR3 length is 14 residues. Trimming at V came to 0 bases and at J to 5 bases, leaving 1 base not matched to a gene. Looked up from germline, CDR1 is LGHNA and CDR2 is YNFKEQ.

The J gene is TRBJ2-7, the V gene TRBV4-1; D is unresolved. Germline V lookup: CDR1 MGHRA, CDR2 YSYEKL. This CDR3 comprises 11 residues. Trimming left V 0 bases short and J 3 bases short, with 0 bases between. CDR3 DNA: TGCGCCAGCAGCCAAGACTACGAGCAGTACTTC. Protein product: CASSQDYEQYF.

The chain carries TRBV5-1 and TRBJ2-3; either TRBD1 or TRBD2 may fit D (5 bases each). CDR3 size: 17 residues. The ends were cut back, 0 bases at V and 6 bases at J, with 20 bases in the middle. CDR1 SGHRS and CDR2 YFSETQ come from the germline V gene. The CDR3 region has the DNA TGCGCCAGCAGCTTGGATTTAGGGGATCTAGCTGATGATACGCAGTATTTT. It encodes CASSLDLGDLADDTQYF.

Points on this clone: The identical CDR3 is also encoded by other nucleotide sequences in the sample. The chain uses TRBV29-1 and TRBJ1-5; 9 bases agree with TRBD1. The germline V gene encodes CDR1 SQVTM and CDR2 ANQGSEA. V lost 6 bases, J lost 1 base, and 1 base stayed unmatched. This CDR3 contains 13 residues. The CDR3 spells CSVGTGSNQPQHF. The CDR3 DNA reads TGCAGCGTGGGGACAGGGAGCAATCAGCCCCAGCATTTT.

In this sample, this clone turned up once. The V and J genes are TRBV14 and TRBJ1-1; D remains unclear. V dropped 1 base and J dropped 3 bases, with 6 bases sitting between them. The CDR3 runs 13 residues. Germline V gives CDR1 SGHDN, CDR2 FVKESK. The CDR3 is CASSQVPDTEAFF. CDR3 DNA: TGTGCCAGCAGCCAAGTCCCGGACACTGAAGCTTTCTTT.

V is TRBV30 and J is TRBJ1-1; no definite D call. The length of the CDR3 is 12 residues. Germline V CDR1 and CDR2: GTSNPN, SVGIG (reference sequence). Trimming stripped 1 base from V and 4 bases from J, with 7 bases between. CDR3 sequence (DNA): TGTGCCTGGAGTGGAGGATTCACTGAAGCTTTCTTT. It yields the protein CAWSGGFTEAFF.

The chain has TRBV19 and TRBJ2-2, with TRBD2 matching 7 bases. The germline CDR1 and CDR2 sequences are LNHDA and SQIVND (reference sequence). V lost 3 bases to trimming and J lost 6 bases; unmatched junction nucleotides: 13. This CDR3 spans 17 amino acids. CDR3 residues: CASSISHGRISAGELFF. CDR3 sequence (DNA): TGTGCCAGTAGTATTAGTCACGGGAGGATTTCCGCCGGGGAGCTGTTTTTT.

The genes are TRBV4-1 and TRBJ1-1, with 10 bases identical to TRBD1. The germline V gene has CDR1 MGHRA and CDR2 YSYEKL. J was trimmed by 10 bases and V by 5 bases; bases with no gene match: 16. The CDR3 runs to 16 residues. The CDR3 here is CASSFRLRDRGNGAFF. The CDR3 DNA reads TGCGCCAGCAGCTTTCGACTCCGGGACAGGGGTAATGGAGCTTTCTTT.

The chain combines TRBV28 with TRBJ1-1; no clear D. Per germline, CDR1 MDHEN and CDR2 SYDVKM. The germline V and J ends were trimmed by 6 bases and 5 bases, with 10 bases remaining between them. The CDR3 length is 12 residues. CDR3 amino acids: CASSKYRTEAFF. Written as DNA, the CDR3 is TGTGCCAGCAGCAAATATCGAACTGAAGCTTTCTTT.

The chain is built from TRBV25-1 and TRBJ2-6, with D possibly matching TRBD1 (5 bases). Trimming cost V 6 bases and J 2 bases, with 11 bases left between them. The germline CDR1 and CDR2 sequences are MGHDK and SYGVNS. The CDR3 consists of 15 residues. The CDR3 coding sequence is TGTGCCAGCAGGGTAGACAGAGCTGGGGCCAACGTCCTGACTTTC. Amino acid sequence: CASRVDRAGANVLTF.

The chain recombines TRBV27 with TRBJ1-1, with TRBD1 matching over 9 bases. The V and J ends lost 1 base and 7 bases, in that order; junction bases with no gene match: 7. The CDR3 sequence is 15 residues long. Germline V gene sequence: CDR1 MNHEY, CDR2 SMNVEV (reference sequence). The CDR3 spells CASSLWTTGQGEAFF. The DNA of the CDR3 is TGTGCCAGCAGTTTATGGACTACGGGACAGGGTGAAGCTTTCTTT.

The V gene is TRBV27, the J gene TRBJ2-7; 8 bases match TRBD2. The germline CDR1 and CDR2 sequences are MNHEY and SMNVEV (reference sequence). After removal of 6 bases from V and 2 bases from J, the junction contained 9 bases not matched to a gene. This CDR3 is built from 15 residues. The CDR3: CASSPPGGVPYEQYF. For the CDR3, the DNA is TGTGCCAGCAGCCCCCCGGGAGGGGTGCCCTACGAGCAGTACTTC.

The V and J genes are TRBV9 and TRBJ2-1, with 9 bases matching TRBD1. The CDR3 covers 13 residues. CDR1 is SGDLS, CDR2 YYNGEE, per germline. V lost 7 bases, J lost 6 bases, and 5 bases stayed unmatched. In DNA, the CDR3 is TGTGCCAGCGGGGACAGGGAAGGCAATGAGCAGTTCTTC. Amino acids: CASGDREGNEQFF.

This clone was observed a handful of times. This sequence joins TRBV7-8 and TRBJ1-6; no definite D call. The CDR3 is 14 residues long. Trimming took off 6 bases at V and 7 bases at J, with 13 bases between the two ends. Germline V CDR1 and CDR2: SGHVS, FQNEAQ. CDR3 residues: CASRKPGFNSPLHF. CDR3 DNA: TGTGCCAGCAGAAAACCGGGATTCAATTCACCCCTCCACTTT.

The CDR3, as DNA: TGCGCCAGCAGCCCGGAAGCGGGAGCCACCGGGGAGCTGTTTTTT. Translation: CASSPEAGATGELFF. The chain combines TRBV4-1 with TRBJ2-2, with 8 bases that match TRBD2. The CDR3 is 15 amino acids. The V gene's germline CDR1 is MGHRA and CDR2 YSYEKL. The J segment lost 4 bases and the V segment lost 4 bases, leaving 5 bases of the junction unmatched.

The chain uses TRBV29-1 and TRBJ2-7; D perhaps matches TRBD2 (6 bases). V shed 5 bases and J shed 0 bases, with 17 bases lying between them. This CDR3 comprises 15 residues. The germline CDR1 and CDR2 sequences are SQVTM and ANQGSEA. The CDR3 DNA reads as TGCAGCGTTACGGGGGTTGGCGGACTCTCCTACGAGCAGTACTTC. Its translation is CSVTGVGGLSYEQYF.

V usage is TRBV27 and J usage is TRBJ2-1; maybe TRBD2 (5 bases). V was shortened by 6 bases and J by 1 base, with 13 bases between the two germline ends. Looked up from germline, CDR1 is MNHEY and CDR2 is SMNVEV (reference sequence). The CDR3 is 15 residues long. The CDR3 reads CASRPDSGSYNEQFF. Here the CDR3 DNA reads TGTGCCAGCAGACCCGATTCGGGATCCTACAATGAGCAGTTCTTC.

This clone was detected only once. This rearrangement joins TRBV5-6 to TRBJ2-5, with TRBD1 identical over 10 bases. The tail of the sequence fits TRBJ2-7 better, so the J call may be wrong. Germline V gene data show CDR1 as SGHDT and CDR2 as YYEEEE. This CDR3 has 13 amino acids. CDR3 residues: CASSFGTGDEQYF. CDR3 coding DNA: TGTGCCAGCAGCTTTGGGACAGGGGACGAGCAGTACTTC.

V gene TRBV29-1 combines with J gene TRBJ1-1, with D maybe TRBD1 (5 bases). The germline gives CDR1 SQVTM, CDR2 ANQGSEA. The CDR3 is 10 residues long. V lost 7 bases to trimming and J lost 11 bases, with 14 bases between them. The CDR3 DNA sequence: TGCAGCGCCGGTCTCAGGGAGGCTTTCTTT. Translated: CSAGLREAFF.

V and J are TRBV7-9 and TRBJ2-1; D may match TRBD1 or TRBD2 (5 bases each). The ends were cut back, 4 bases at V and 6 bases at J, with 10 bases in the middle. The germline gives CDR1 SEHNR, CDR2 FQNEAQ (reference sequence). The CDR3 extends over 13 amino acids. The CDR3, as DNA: TGTGCCAGCAGCTCTAAGGGGACCAATGAGCAGTTCTTC. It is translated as CASSSKGTNEQFF.

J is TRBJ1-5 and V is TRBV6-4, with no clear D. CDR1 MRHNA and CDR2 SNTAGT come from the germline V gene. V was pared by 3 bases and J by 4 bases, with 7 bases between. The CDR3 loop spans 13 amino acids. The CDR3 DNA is TGTGCCAGCAGTGAAACAGAGAATCAGCCCCAGCATTTT. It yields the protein CASSETENQPQHF.

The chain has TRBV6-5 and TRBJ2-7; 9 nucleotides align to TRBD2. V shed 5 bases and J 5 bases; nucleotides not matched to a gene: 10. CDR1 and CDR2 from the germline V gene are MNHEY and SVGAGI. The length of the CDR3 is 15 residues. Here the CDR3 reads CASSVSSGSQHEQYF. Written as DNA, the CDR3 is TGTGCCAGCAGTGTAAGTAGCGGGAGTCAGCACGAGCAGTACTTC.

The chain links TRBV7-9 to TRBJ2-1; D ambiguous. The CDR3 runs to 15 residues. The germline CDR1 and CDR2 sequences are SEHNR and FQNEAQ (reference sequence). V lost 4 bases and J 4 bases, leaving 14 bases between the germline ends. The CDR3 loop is CASSSTITPYNEQFF. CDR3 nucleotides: TGTGCCAGCAGCTCGACGATCACCCCGTACAATGAGCAGTTCTTC.

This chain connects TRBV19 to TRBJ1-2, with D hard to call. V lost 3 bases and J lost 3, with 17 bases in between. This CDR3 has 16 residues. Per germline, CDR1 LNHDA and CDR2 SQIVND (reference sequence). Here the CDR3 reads CASSISLLGVDYGYTF. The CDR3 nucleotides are TGTGCCAGTAGTATCAGTCTTTTAGGAGTTGACTATGGCTACACCTTC.

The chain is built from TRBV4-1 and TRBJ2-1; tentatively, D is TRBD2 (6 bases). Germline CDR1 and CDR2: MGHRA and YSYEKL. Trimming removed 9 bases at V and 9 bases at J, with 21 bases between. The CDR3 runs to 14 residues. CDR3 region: CASWAGLPDGEQFF. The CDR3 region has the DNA TGCGCCAGTTGGGCGGGACTTCCCGACGGTGAGCAGTTCTTC.

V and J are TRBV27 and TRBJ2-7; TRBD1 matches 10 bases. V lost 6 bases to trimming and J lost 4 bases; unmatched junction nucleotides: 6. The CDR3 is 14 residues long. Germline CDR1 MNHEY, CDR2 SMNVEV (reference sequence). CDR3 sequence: CASRKTGGSYEQYF. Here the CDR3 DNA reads TGTGCCAGCAGAAAGACAGGGGGCTCGTACGAGCAGTACTTC.

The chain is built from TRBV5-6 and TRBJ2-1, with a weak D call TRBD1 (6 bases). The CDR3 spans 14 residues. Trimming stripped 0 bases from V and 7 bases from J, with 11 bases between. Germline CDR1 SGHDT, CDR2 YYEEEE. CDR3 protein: CASSLVQGVNEQFF. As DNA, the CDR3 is TGTGCCAGCAGCTTGGTACAGGGAGTTAATGAGCAGTTCTTC.

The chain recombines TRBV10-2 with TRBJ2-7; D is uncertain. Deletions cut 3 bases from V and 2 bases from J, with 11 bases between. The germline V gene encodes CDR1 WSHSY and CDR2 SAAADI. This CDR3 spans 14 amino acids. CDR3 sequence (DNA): TGCGCCAGCAGTGATATCAGGCCGCCCTACGAGCAGTACTTC. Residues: CASSDIRPPYEQYF.

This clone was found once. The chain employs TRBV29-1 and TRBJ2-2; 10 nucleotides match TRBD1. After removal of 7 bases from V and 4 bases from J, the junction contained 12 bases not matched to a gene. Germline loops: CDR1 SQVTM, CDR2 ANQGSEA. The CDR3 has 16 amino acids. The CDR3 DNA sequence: TGCAGCGGAACAGGACGCGGGACAGGGGCCACCGGGGAGCTGTTTTTT. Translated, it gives CSGTGRGTGATGELFF.

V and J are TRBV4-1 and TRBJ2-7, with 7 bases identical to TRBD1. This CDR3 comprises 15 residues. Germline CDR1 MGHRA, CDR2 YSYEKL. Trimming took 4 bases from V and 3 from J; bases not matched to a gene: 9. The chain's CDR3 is CASSPLLGGNYEQYF. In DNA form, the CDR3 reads TGCGCCAGCAGCCCCTTGCTAGGGGGCAACTACGAGCAGTACTTC.

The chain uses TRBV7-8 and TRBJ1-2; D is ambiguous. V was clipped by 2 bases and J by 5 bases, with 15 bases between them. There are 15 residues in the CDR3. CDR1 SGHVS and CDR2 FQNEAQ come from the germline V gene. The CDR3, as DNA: TGTGCCAGCAGCTTATCAACACAAAGCCCTTATGGCTACACCTTC. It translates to CASSLSTQSPYGYTF.